This T cell receptor (beta chain) was captured in a study of T-cell reconstitution after alpha-beta-depleted transplantation in children. Study results and limitations: It was newly produced T cells that mostly accounted for T-cell counts and diversity one year after transplant. Certain patients had high TCRbeta diversity at day 60, and it came from recipient T cells and thymic progenitors that survived.

A remark on this clonotype: What it binds is not known.

The authors prepared the TCRbeta library with unique molecular identifiers. TCRdb redid the calling of the PCR reads with MiXCR, one entry per CDR3 protein. There are 500,000 to 650,000 distinct CDR3 sequences in the sample; approximately 12% occur only once, and 2.2% lies in the top ten. The source of this sequence is a male patient between 5 and 17 years old who had a stem cell transplant for acute myeloid leukemia, so the T cells may come from the graft donor. The input for sequencing was PBMCs, mostly from graft donor cells, taken 360 days after TCRalphabeta/CD19-depleted stem cell transplant.

CDR3 in amino acids: CSVLTEHYGYTF. CDR3 DNA sequence: TGCAGCGTTTTGACAGAACACTATGGCTACACCTTC. This chain links TRBV29-1 with TRBJ1-2; perhaps TRBD1 as D (5 bases). The V gene's germline CDR1 is SQVTM and CDR2 ANQGSEA. With 5 bases removed from V and 3 bases from J, the gap between germline ends came to 10 bases. The CDR3 runs 12 residues.